The sequence of this T cell receptor (beta chain) was determined in a study of shared clonotypes between healthy human individuals. V gave up 4 bases and J gave up 1 base, with 16 bases separating them. The CDR3 covers 16 residues. The germline V gene encodes CDR1 SGHDN and CDR2 FVKESK. Sequencing was performed with immunoSEQ multiplex PCR; in TCRdb, only in-frame clones are kept and a portion is missing. In the table there are roughly 2.5 million clones, 90% to 95% of which are singletons. General study findings and limits: Blood was the sole source, and tissue repertoires probably differ. Rarefaction gave evidence that sorted-subset sequencing remained incomplete despite large depth.

With regard to this clone: Its antigen is not identified.

What was sequenced was naive CD4+ T cells sorted from blood. Subset meaning: CD45RA+ positively selected. This TCR was sampled from a man younger than 35 in good health. The chain carries TRBV14 and TRBJ1-1, with D maybe TRBD1 (5 bases). The CDR3 region has the DNA TGTGCCAGCAGCCCCGGGGGAGGGCTCCCGAACACTGAAGCTTTCTTT. It codes for CASSPGGGLPNTEAFF.